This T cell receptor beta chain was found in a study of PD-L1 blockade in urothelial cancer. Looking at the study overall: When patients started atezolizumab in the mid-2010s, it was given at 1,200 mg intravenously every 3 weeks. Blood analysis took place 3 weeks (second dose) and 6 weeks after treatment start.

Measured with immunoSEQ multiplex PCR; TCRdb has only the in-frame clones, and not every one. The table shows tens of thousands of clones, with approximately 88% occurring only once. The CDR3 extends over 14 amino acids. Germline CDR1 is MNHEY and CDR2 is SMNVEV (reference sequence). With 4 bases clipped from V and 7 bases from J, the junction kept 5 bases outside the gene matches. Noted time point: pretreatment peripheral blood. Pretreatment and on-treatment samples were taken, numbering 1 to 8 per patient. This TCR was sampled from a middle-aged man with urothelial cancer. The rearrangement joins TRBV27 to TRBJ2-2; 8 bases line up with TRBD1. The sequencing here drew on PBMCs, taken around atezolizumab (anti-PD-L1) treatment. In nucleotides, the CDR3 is TGTGCCAGCAGTTGGCGGACAGGGTTCGGGGAGCTGTTTTTT. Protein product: CASSWRTGFGELFF.